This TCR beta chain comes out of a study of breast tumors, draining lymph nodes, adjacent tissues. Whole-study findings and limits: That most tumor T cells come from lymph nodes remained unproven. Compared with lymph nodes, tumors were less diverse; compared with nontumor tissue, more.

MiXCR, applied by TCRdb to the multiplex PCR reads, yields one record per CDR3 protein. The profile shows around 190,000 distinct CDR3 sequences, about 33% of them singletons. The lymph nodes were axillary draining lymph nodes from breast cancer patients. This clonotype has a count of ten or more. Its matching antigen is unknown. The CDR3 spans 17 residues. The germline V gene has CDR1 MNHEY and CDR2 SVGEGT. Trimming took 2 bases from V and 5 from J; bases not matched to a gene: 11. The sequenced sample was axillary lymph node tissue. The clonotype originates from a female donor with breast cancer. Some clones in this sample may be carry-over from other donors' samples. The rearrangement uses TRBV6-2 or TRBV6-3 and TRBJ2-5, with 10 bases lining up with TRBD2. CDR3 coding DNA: TGTGCCAGCAGTTACGGGCTAGCGGGGGTGAAGCGGGAGACCCAGTACTTC. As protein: CASSYGLAGVKRETQYF.